This TCR beta chain is drawn from a study of blood T cell repertoires in COVID-19. Study-level information: There were acute and convalescent COVID-19 samples, and they came from the United States, Italy and Spain.

Original processing notes: Reference gene primer amplification in the assay estimated nucleated cell counts. Measured with immunoSEQ multiplex PCR; TCRdb has only the in-frame clones, and not every one. That table gives V, J and clone size, and the DNA gave D and trimming. The data show approximately 260,000 clones, roughly 89% seen once. Germline CDR1 SGHRS, CDR2 YFSETQ. V trimming: 0 bases; J trimming: 8 bases; junction bases outside the gene matches: 3. The CDR3 is made up of 13 amino acids. Note on this clone: The same CDR3 is also encoded by other DNA sequences in this sample.

Clinical history as reported by participants underpinned cohort assignment. This sequence originates from a woman aged 55-70 years who had recovered from COVID-19. Sample: PBMCs or T cells enriched from blood (not recorded which). The chain employs TRBV5-1 and TRBJ1-2; 8 bases align to TRBD1. DNA for the CDR3: TGCGCCAGCAGCTTGGGACAGGGGTCCGGCTACACCTTC. Its protein product is CASSLGQGSGYTF. Together with reference TRBV5-1 and TRBJ1-2, the CDR3 gives the full variable domain: KAGVTQTPRYLIKTRGQQVTLSCSPISGHRSVSWYQQTPGQGLQFLFEYFSETQRNKGNFPGRFSGRQFSNSRSEMNVSTLELGDSALYLCASSLGQGSGYTFGSGTRLTVV.